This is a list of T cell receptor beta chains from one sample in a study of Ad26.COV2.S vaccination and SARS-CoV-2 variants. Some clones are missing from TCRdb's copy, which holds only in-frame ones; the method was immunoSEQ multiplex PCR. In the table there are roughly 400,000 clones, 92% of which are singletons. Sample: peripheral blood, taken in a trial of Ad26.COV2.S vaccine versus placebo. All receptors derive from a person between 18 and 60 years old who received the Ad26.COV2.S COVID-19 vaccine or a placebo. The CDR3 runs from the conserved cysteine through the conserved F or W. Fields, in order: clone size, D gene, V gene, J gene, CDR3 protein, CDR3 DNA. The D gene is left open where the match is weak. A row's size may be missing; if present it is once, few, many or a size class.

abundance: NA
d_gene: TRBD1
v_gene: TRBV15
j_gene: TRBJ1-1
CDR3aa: CATSRDRGQNTEAFF
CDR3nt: TGTGCCACCAGCAGAGATAGGGGGCAGAACACTGAAGCTTTCTTT

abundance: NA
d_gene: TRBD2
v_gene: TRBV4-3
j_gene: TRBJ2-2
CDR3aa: CASSHFMSGGAGELFF
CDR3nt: TGCGCCAGCAGCCATTTCATGAGCGGGGGGGCCGGGGAGCTGTTTTTT

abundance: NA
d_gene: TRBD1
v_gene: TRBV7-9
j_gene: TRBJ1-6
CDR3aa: CASNNWGTANNSPLHF
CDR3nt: TGTGCCAGCAACAATTGGGGGACAGCGAATAATTCACCCCTCCACTTT

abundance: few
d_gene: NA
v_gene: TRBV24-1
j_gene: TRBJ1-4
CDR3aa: CATSSGYGTLPAGDATNEKLFF
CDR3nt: TGTGCCACCAGTTCTGGGTACGGGACCTTACCCGCAGGGGATGCAACTAATGAAAAACTGTTTTTT

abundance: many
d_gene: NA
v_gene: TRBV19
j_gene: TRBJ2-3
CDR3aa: CASSARGGDTQYF
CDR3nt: TGTGCCAGTAGTGCCAGGGGCGGAGATACGCAGTATTTT

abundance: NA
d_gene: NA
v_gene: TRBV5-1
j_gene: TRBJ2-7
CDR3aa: CASSLVSESSYEQYF
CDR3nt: TGCGCCAGCAGCTTGGTGTCAGAAAGCTCCTACGAGCAGTACTTC

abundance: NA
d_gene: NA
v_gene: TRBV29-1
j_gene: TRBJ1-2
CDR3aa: CSVDAPGSDGYTF
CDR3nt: TGCAGCGTTGACGCCCCGGGGTCTGATGGCTACACCTTC

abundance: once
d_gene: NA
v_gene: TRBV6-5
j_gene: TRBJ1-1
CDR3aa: CASSRQNTEAFF
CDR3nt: TGTGCCAGCAGCCGACAGAACACTGAAGCTTTCTTT

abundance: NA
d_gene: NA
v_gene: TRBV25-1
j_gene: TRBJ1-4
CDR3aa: CASSGSQATNEKLFF
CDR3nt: TGTGCCAGCAGTGGAAGTCAAGCAACTAATGAAAAACTGTTTTTT

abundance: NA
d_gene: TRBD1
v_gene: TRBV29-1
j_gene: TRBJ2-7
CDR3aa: CSVVRDRYEQYF
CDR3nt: TGCAGCGTTGTTCGGGACAGATACGAGCAGTACTTC

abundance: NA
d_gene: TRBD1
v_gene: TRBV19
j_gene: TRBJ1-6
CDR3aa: CASSEGQLNSPLHF
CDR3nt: TGTGCCAGTAGTGAGGGACAGCTTAATTCACCCCTCCACTTT

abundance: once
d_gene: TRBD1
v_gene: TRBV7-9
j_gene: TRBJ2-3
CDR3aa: CASSSTGASTDTQYF
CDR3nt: TGTGCCAGCAGCTCGACAGGGGCTAGCACAGATACGCAGTATTTT

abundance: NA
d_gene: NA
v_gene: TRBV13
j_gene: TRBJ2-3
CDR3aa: CASSPQDTQYF
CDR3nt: TGTGCCAGCAGCCCTCAAGATACGCAGTATTTT

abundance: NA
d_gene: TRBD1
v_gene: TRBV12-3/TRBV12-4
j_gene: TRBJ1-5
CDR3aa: CASSRDSYQPQHF
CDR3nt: TGTGCCAGCAGCCGGGACAGTTATCAGCCCCAGCATTTT

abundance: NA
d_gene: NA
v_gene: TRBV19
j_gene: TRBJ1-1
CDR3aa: CASSNNILTEEAFF
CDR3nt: TGTGCCAGTAGTAATAACATCCTCACGGAGGAAGCTTTCTTT

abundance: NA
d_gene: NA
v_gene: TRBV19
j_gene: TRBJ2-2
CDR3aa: CASSPWDTENTGELFF
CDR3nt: TGTGCCAGTAGTCCCTGGGACACCGAGAACACCGGGGAGCTGTTTTTT

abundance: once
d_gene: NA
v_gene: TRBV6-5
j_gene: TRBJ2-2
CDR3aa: CASRFYTGELFF
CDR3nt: TGTGCCAGCAGATTTTATACCGGGGAGCTGTTTTTT

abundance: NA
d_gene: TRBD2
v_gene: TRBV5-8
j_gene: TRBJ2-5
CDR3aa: CASSFRGVETQYF
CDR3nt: TGTGCCAGCAGCTTCCGGGGGGTGGAGACCCAGTACTTC

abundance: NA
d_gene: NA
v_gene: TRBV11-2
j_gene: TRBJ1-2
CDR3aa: CASSLDQAGLSKNGYTF
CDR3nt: TGTGCCAGCAGCTTAGACCAGGCAGGATTAAGTAAGAATGGCTACACCTTC

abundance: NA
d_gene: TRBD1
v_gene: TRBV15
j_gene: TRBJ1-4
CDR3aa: CATSRGGGFEKLFF
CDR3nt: TGTGCCACCAGCAGAGGAGGGGGCTTTGAAAAACTGTTTTTT

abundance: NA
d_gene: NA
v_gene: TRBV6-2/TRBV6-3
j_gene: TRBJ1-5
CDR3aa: CASSYGGSGQPQHF
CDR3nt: TGTGCCAGCAGTTACGGGGGGTCGGGTCAGCCCCAGCATTTT

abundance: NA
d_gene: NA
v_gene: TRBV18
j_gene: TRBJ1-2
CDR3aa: CASSPVTANYGYTF
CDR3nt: TGTGCCAGCTCACCAGTAACAGCTAATTATGGCTACACCTTC

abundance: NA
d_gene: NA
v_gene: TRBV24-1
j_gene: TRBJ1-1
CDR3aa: CATSAAVAQGNTEAFF
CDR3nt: TGTGCCACCAGCGCAGCTGTTGCACAGGGGAACACTGAAGCTTTCTTT

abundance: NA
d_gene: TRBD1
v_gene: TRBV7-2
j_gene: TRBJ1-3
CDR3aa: CASSLDRGLGNTIYF
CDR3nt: TGTGCCAGCAGCTTGGACAGGGGGCTTGGAAACACCATATATTTT

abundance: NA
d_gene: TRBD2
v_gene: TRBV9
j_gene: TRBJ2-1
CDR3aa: CASSRGLAGVYNEQFF
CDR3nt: TGTGCCAGCAGTCGGGGACTAGCGGGGGTTTACAATGAGCAGTTCTTC

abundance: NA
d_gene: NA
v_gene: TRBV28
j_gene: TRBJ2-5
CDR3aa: CASSFVGGRETQYF
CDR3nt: TGTGCCAGCAGTTTCGTAGGGGGGCGGGAGACCCAGTACTTC

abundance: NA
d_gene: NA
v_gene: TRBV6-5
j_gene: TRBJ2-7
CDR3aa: CASSPLLDSTSQPCF
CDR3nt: TGTGCCAGCAGCCCCTTGCTGGACAGCACTTCCCAACCCTGTTTC